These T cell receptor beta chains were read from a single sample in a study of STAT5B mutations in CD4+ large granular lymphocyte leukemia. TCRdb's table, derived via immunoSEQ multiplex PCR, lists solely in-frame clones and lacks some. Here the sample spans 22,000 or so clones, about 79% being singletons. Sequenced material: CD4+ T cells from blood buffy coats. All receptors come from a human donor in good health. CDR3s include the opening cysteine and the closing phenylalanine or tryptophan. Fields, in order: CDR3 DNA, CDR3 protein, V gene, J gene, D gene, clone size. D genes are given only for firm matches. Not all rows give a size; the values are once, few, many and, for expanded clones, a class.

TGCGCCAGCAGCCGAGCCGACAGGGGAAACACAGATACGCAGTATTTT	CASSRADRGNTDTQYF	TRBV5-1	TRBJ2-3	TRBD1	NA
TGTGCCAGCAGCTCGCCCCGGGACAGGGGGCCCCGAGTCTACGAGCAGTACTTC	CASSSPRDRGPRVYEQYF	TRBV11-3	TRBJ2-7	TRBD1	NA
TGTGCCAGCTCACCCTCGACTAGTGCCATTTACGAGCAGTACTTC	CASSPSTSAIYEQYF	TRBV18	TRBJ2-7	NA	NA
TGTGCCAGCAAGGGGGGCCTGGTCACCTACGAGCAGTACTTC	CASKGGLVTYEQYF	TRBV18	TRBJ2-7	NA	NA
TGTGCCAGCAGTTCCGGGACAGGGGGCTACGAGCAGTACTTC	CASSSGTGGYEQYF	TRBV7-3	TRBJ2-7	TRBD1	NA
TGTGCCAGCAGTCGACAGGGGGCCACTGAAGCTTTCTTT	CASSRQGATEAFF	TRBV14	TRBJ1-1	TRBD1	NA
TGCGCCAGCAGCTTGAAGGGAGGGGGCACTGAAGCTTTCTTT	CASSLKGGGTEAFF	TRBV5-1	TRBJ1-1	NA	NA
TGTGCCAGCAGCCTCGTTCGTTATACGCAGTATTTT	CASSLVRYTQYF	TRBV28	TRBJ2-3	NA	NA
TGTGCCAGCAGTGACACGGCGGGAGGGGACTACAATGAGCAGTTCTTC	CASSDTAGGDYNEQFF	TRBV6-4	TRBJ2-1	TRBD2	NA
TGTGCCAGCAGCTTGAACAGGGACTACGAGCAGTACTTC	CASSLNRDYEQYF	TRBV7-2	TRBJ2-7	NA	NA
TGTGCCAGCAGCTACCGCGAAAAGAGGACCTACGAGCAGTACTTC	CASSYREKRTYEQYF	TRBV11-2	TRBJ2-7	NA	NA
TGTGCCAGCAGCCAACTCGAAGGGCCCTCACTGGGAGCTTTCTTT	CASSQLEGPSLGAFF	TRBV7-9	TRBJ1-1	NA	few
TGTGCCAGCAGCTTAGGACTGATCAATGAGCAGTTCTTC	CASSLGLINEQFF	TRBV7-2	TRBJ2-1	NA	NA
TGTGCCAGCCGGGACAGGGGGCGCGAGAACTATGGCTACACCTTC	CASRDRGRENYGYTF	TRBV9	TRBJ1-2	TRBD1	NA
TGTGCCAGCAGCTTAGCGCCCGCTAGCGGGAACAATGAGCAGTTCTTC	CASSLAPASGNNEQFF	TRBV7-2	TRBJ2-1	TRBD2	once
TGTGCCAGCTCACCACCGTTCCCCAGGAGCTCCTACGAGCAGTACTTC	CASSPPFPRSSYEQYF	TRBV18	TRBJ2-7	NA	NA
TGTGCCAGCAGCTTAGGCCTGGGGGCGACTTTCACAGATACGCAGTATTTT	CASSLGLGATFTDTQYF	TRBV7-3	TRBJ2-3	NA	NA
TGTGCCAGCTCAGGACTAGCGGGAAAACTTGGTCCCTCCTACGAGCAGTACTTC	CASSGLAGKLGPSYEQYF	TRBV28	TRBJ2-7	TRBD2	NA
TGTGCCAGCAGCCGCGACAGGAACACTGAAGCTTTCTTT	CASSRDRNTEAFF	TRBV5-4	TRBJ1-1	NA	NA
TGTGCCAGTAGTATTCGGGTAGCGGGAGGTTTAGGTGAGCAGTTCTTC	CASSIRVAGGLGEQFF	TRBV19	TRBJ2-1	TRBD2	NA
TGTGCCAGCAGCTTAATTTGGACAGGGGAGACCGGGGAGCTGTTTTTT	CASSLIWTGETGELFF	TRBV7-3	TRBJ2-2	TRBD1	NA
TGTGCCGGCGGGGGCAGCTATAGCCCCGGGGAGCTGTTTTTT	CAGGGSYSPGELFF	TRBV10-3	TRBJ2-2	NA	NA
TGCGCCAGCAGCTTGGAGTTCGTGGATGAGCAGTTCTTC	CASSLEFVDEQFF	TRBV5-1	TRBJ2-1	NA	NA
TGTGCCAGCAGCTTTGGGGGCCACGACAACTACGAGCAGTACTTC	CASSFGGHDNYEQYF	TRBV7-6	TRBJ2-7	NA	NA
TGTGCCAGCAGCCTCTCCGGACGGGAAAATTCACCCCTCCACTTT	CASSLSGRENSPLHF	TRBV9	TRBJ1-6	NA	NA
TGTGCTACCCTGACAGGGACTACCGGGGAGCTGTTTTTT	CATLTGTTGELFF	TRBV7-7	TRBJ2-2	NA	few
TGCAGCGTAGGTAGCGGAAACTTCTACGAGCAGTACTTC	CSVGSGNFYEQYF	TRBV29-1	TRBJ2-7	NA	NA
TGTGCCAGCAGCTTAGGCTCTAGCGGGGTCAGCACAGATACGCAGTATTTT	CASSLGSSGVSTDTQYF	TRBV7-6	TRBJ2-3	TRBD2	NA
TGTGCCAGCAGCTTACAGGGCGCTGGGGCCAACGTCCTGACTTTC	CASSLQGAGANVLTF	TRBV2	TRBJ2-6	NA	NA
TGTGCCAGCAGCCAGGCCGCTGGCACAGATACGCAGTATTTT	CASSQAAGTDTQYF	TRBV7-9	TRBJ2-3	NA	NA
TGTGCCAGCAGCACCAGGGGATCAGATACGCAGTATTTT	CASSTRGSDTQYF	TRBV9	TRBJ2-3	NA	NA
TGCGCCAGCAGCTTGTGGGGACAAACAGAGGAGACCCAGTACTTC	CASSLWGQTEETQYF	TRBV5-1	TRBJ2-5	NA	NA